This T cell receptor (beta chain) was sequenced in a study of Graves' ophthalmopathy and Graves' hyperthyroidism. Across the whole study: Stable hyperthyroidism was defined by absence of ophthalmopathy within 18 months of follow-up.

V was trimmed by 4 bases and J by 5 bases, leaving 17 bases between them. There are 14 residues in the CDR3. Germline V lookup: CDR1 DFQATT, CDR2 SNEGSKA (reference sequence). Study-wide results and caveats: A majority of expanded thyroid clonotypes exceeding 0.001 frequency were likewise present in blood. Prediction of ophthalmopathy progression reached about 70% sensitivity and 72.22% specificity.

Points on this clonotype: Its antigen is undetermined.

The study amplified TCR beta CDR3 regions using RNA transcripts. Investigators did first-round RT-PCR with HTBI primers, then second-round multiplex PCR. TCRdb used MiXCR to reprocess the multiplex PCR reads, holding one entry per CDR3 protein. The table shows 900,000 to 1,200,000 distinct CDR3 sequences, with roughly two fifths occurring only once. Clinicians made diagnoses from clinical symptoms, serum thyroxine, TRAb, thyroid ultrasound and orbital computed tomography. Material for sequencing was peripheral blood or thyroid tissue (not recorded which). V is TRBV20-1 and J is TRBJ1-1; tentatively, D is TRBD1 (6 bases). This sequence originates from an adult man with Graves' hyperthyroidism. CDR3 region: CSAKGSAGATEAFF. The CDR3 nucleotides are TGCAGTGCTAAAGGTTCGGCAGGGGCTACTGAAGCTTTCTTT.